This is a list of T cell receptor beta chains from one sample in a study of identical twins. TCRdb redid the calling of the 5' RACE reads with MiXCR, one entry per CDR3 protein. The sample comprises about 790,000 distinct CDR3 sequences, over 15% of which are singletons, and roughly 14% rests with the top ten. The same data also went into a second study, on T cells expressing NK-cell markers.

The specimen sequenced was PBMCs. These receptors all come from a woman aged 18-29 years in good health. The CDR3 runs from the conserved cysteine through the conserved F or W. The D gene is left open where the match is weak.

d_call: -; j_call: TRBJ1-5; v_call: TRBV12-3/TRBV12-4; cdr3_aa: CASSGANSNQPQHF
d_call: -; j_call: TRBJ1-1; v_call: TRBV5-1; cdr3_aa: CASSPPRGDGEAFF
d_call: -; j_call: TRBJ1-4; v_call: TRBV10-3; cdr3_aa: CAISESWQGFGKLFF
d_call: -; j_call: TRBJ2-2; v_call: TRBV27; cdr3_aa: CASSFRGVVGELFF
d_call: TRBD1; j_call: TRBJ1-5; v_call: TRBV20-1; cdr3_aa: CSARDPQGGHQPQHF
d_call: -; j_call: TRBJ1-6; v_call: TRBV5-1; cdr3_aa: CASSLEGGGWSPLHF
d_call: -; j_call: TRBJ2-1; v_call: TRBV20-1; cdr3_aa: CSAHGGLAYNEQFF
d_call: -; j_call: TRBJ2-5; v_call: TRBV7-2; cdr3_aa: CAKSRAGAEETQYF
d_call: -; j_call: TRBJ2-1; v_call: TRBV4-3; cdr3_aa: CASSQDRNIYNEQFF
d_call: -; j_call: TRBJ2-3; v_call: TRBV7-2; cdr3_aa: CASSLVVRSTDTQYF
d_call: -; j_call: TRBJ2-1; v_call: TRBV5-1; cdr3_aa: CASSLVGSGTYNEQFF
d_call: -; j_call: TRBJ1-5; v_call: TRBV10-3; cdr3_aa: CAISETLLSQANQPQHF
d_call: -; j_call: TRBJ2-7; v_call: TRBV21-1; cdr3_aa: CASSKVVRLFGRAPSYEQYF
d_call: TRBD1; j_call: TRBJ2-7; v_call: TRBV6-5; cdr3_aa: CASSSTDRSIYEQYF
d_call: TRBD2; j_call: TRBJ2-1; v_call: TRBV12-3/TRBV12-4; cdr3_aa: CASSHWTSGSYNEQFF
d_call: -; j_call: TRBJ2-3; v_call: TRBV19; cdr3_aa: CASSYRRASTDTQYF
d_call: -; j_call: TRBJ1-2; v_call: TRBV14; cdr3_aa: CASSPITRHGYTF